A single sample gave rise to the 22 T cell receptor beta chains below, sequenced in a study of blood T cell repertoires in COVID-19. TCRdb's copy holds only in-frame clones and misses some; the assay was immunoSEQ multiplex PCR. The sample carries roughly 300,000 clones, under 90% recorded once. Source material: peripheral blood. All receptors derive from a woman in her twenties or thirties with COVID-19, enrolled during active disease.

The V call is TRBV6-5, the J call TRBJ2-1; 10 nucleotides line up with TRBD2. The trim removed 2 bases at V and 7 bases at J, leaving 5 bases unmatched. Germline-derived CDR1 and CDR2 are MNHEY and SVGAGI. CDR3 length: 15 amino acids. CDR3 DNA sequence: TGTGCCAGCAGTTACCTAGCGGGGGAGGAGAATGAGCAGTTCTTC. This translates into CASSYLAGEENEQFF.

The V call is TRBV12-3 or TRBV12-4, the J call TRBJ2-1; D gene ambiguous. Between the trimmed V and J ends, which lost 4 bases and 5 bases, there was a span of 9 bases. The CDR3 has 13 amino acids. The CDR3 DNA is TGTGCCAGCAGTTCCTTGCAGGACAATGAGCAGTTCTTC. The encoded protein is CASSSLQDNEQFF.

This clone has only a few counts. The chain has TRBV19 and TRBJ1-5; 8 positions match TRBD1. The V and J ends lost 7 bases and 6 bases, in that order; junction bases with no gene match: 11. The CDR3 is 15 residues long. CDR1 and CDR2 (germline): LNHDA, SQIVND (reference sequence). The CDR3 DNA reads TGTGCCAGTACAACCACCCCAGGGGGCAGTCAGCCCCAGCATTTT. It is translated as CASTTTPGGSQPQHF.

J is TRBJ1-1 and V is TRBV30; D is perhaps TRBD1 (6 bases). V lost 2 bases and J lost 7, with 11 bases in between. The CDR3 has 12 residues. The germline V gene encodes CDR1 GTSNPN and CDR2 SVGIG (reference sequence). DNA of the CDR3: TGTGCCTGGAGTAAGAAACAGGGTGAAGCTTTCTTT. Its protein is CAWSKKQGEAFF.

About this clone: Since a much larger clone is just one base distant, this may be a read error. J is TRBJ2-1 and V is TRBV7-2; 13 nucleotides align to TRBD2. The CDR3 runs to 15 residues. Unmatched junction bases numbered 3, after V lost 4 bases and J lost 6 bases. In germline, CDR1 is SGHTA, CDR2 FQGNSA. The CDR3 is CASSSGTSGVNEQFF. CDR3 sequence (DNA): TGTGCCAGCAGCTCCGGGACTAGCGGGGTCAATGAGCAGTTCTTC.

The DNA of the CDR3 is TGTGCCAGCAGTTACTCAGGGGATAATGAAAAACTGTTTTTT. The encoded protein is CASSYSGDNEKLFF. The chain recombines TRBV6-5 with TRBJ1-4; D is perhaps TRBD1 (5 bases). V gave up 0 bases and J gave up 4 bases, with 6 bases separating them. The length of the CDR3 is 14 residues. Germline V gene lookup returns CDR1 MNHEY and CDR2 SVGAGI.

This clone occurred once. In DNA form, the CDR3 reads TGTGCCAGCAGTTACGGTCAGGGGTATAATTCACCCCTCCACTTT. Translation gives CASSYGQGYNSPLHF. The chain joins TRBV6-5 to TRBJ1-6; weak D call: TRBD1 (6 bases). The V end lost 2 bases, the J end lost 4 bases, and 9 bases lay between the germline ends. This CDR3 is 15 amino acids long. Germline V lookup: CDR1 MNHEY, CDR2 SVGAGI.

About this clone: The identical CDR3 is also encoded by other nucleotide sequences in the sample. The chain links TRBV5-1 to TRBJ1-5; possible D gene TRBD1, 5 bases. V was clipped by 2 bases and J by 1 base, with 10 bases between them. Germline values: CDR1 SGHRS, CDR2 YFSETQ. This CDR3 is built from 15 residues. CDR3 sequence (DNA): TGCGCCAGCAGCTTAGAAGGGGTGAGCAATCAGCCCCAGCATTTT. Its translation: CASSLEGVSNQPQHF.

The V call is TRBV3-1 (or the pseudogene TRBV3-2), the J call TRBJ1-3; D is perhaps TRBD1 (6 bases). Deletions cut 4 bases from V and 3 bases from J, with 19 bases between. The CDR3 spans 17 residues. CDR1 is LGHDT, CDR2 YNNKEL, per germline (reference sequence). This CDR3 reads CASSLHHAQGRGNTIYF. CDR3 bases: TGTGCCAGCAGCCTCCATCATGCGCAGGGGCGTGGAAACACCATATATTTT.

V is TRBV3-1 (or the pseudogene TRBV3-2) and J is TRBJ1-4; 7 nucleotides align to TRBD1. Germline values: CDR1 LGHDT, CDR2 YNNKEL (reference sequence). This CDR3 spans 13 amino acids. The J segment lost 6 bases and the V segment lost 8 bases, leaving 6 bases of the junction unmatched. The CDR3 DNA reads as TGTGCCAGCTCTGACAGGGTTGATGAAAAACTGTTTTTT. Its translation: CASSDRVDEKLFF.

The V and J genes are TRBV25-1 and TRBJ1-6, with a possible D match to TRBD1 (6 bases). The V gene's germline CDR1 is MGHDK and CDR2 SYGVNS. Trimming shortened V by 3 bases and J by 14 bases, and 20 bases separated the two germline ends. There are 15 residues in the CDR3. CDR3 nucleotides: TGTGCCAGCAGTGACCCCGACAGGCCCCGTGGCTCCCTCCACTTT. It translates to CASSDPDRPRGSLHF.

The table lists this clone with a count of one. Here the CDR3 reads CASRMSGGPYNEQFF. In DNA form, the CDR3 reads TGTGCCAGCAGAATGAGCGGGGGGCCGTACAATGAGCAGTTCTTC. This chain joins TRBV3-1 (or the pseudogene TRBV3-2) and TRBJ2-1; 9 bases fit TRBD2. J was trimmed by 4 bases and V by 6 bases; bases with no gene match: 7. In germline, CDR1 is LGHDT, CDR2 YNNKEL (reference sequence). The CDR3 runs to 15 residues.

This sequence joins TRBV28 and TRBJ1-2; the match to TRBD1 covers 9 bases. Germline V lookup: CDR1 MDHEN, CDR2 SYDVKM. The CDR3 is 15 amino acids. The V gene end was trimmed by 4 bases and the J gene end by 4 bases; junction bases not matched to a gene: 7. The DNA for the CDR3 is TGTGCCAGCAGTTCCTACCGACAGGGGGGCTATGGCTACACCTTC. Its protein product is CASSSYRQGGYGYTF.

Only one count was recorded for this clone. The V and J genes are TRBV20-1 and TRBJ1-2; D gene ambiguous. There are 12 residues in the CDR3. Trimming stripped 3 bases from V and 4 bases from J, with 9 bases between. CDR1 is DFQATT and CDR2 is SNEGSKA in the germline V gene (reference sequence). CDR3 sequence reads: CSASRLTYGYTF. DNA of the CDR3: TGCAGTGCTAGTCGACTGACCTATGGCTACACCTTC.

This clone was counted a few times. The CDR3 DNA sequence: TGTGCCAGCAGTTACGGGGGGGCTGGGAGCAATCAGCCCCAGCATTTT. This sequence encodes CASSYGGAGSNQPQHF. J is TRBJ1-5 and V is TRBV6-2 or TRBV6-3, with D perhaps matching TRBD1 (6 bases). The V gene lost 2 bases and the J gene lost 1 base, with 12 bases spanning the gap. CDR1 and CDR2 from the germline V gene are MNHEY and SVGEGT. This CDR3 is built from 16 residues.

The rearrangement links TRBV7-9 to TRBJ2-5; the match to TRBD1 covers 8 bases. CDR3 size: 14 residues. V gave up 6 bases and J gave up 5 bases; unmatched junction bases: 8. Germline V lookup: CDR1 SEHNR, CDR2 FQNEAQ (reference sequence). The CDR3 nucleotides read TGTGCCAGCAGTATCCCCAGGGGGCTGGAGACCCAGTACTTC. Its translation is CASSIPRGLETQYF.

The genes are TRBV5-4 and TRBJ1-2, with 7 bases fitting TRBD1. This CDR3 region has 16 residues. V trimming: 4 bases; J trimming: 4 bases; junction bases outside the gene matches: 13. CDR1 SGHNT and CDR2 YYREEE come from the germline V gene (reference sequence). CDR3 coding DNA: TGTGCCAGCAGCCCGACAGGGCTGAGTAGAACCTATGGCTACACCTTC. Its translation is CASSPTGLSRTYGYTF.

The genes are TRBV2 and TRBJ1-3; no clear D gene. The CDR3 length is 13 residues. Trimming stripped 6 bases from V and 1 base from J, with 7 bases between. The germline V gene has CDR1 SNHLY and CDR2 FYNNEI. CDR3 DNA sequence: TGTGCCAGCAGCGAGGAGTCTGGAAACACCATATATTTT. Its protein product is CASSEESGNTIYF. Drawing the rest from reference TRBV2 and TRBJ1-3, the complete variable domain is EPEVTQTPSHQVTQMGQEVILRCVPISNHLYFYWYRQILGQKVEFLVSFYNNEISEKSEIFDDQFSVERPDGSNFTLKIRSTKLEDSAMYFCASSEESGNTIYFGEGSWLTVV.

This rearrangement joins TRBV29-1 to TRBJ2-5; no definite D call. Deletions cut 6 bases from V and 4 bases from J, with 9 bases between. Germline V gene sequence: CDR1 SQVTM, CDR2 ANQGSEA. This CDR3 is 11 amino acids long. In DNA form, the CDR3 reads TGCAGCGTATCCCCGGGAGAGACCCAGTACTTC. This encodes CSVSPGETQYF.

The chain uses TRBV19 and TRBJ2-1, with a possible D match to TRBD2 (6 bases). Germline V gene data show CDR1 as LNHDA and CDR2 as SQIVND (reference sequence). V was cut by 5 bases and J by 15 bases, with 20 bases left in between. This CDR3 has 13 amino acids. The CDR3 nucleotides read TGTGCCAGTAGTGCTGAGGATCTCGGAGGGCTGTTCTTC. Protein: CASSAEDLGGLFF.

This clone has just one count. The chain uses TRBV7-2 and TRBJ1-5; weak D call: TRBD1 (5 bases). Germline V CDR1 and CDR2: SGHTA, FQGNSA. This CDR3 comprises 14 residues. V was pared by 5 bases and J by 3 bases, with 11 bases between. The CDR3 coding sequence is TGTGCCAGCAGCCCACAGGTAGTCAATCAGCCCCAGCATTTT. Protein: CASSPQVVNQPQHF. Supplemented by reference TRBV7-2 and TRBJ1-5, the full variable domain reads GAGVSQSPSNKVTEKGKDVELRCDPISGHTALYWYRQSLGQGLEFLIYFQGNSAPDKSGLPSDRFSAERTGGSVSTLTIQRTQQEDSAVYLCASSPQVVNQPQHFGDGTRLSIL.

In nucleotides, the CDR3 is TGTGCCAGTAATGACAAGCCTATGAACACTGAAGCTTTCTTT. It is translated as CASNDKPMNTEAFF. The chain couples TRBV19 to TRBJ1-1; D gene unclear. Germline CDR1 is LNHDA and CDR2 is SQIVND (reference sequence). V dropped 7 bases and J dropped 0 bases, with 12 bases sitting between them. The CDR3 loop spans 14 amino acids.